This T cell receptor (beta chain) was retrieved from a study of blood T cell repertoires in COVID-19. For the study at large: The United States, Italy and Spain supplied acute and convalescent COVID-19 samples. The analysed material was cDNA or gDNA that came from T cells, B-cell-depleted T cells, or PBMCs.

Authors' processing steps: Estimation of nucleated cell counts relied on the amplification of reference gene primers. Produced via immunoSEQ multiplex PCR; TCRdb's table is partial and in-frame only. The DNA was the basis for D and trimming; V, J and clone size are from that table. The sample holds around 60,000 clones, 75% to 90% seen once. Seattle researchers signed up patients amid active infection and tracked them longitudinally. The CDR3 sequence is 15 residues long. Germline V CDR1 and CDR2: MNHEY, SMNVEV (reference sequence). The junction had 8 bases not matched to a gene; V was cut back by 4 bases and J by 5 bases.

This rearrangement joins TRBV27 to TRBJ1-5; 7 positions match TRBD1. The specimen sequenced was peripheral blood. This clonotype was sampled from a woman aged 60 to 75 with COVID-19, enrolled during active disease. Here the CDR3 reads CASSSTTTGHQPQHF. In nucleotides, the CDR3 is TGTGCCAGCAGTTCTACTACGACAGGGCATCAGCCCCAGCATTTT.